This T cell receptor (beta chain) was observed in a study of blood T cells in healthy people across ages. Study-level background: About one barcoded beta molecule per two T cells came from capture by template switching. Findings of the study overall: Age brought a roughly linear fall in TCR beta diversity measured per million T cells.

Sample-barcoded 5' priming and a J-beta primer mix drove a second PCR of roughly 7 to 11 cycles. Each CDR3 protein gets one entry after TCRdb re-called the 5' RACE reads with MiXCR. The sample records some 670,000 distinct CDR3 sequences, about 50% being singletons. The CDR3 totals 16 residues. Trimming took 3 bases from V and 4 from J, leaving 16 bases between them. This clonotype occurred a few times. Its antigen is not identified. Sequences were obtained from blood. This TCR was recovered from a woman at least 80 years old in good health. The rearrangement links TRBV12-3 or TRBV12-4 to TRBJ2-1; possibly TRBD2 for D (6 bases). As DNA, the CDR3 is TGTGCCAGCAGTTTCCATATCGGGGGAGCGTACAATGAGCAGTTCTTC. It specifies CASSFHIGGAYNEQFF.